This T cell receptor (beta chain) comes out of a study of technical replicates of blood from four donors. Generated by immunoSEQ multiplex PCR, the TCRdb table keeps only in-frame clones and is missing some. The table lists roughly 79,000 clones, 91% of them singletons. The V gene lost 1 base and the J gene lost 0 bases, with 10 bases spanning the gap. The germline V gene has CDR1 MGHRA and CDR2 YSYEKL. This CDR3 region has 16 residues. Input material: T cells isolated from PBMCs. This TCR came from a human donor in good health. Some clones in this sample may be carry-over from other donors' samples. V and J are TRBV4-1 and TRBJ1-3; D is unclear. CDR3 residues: CASSQAPRGSGNTIYF. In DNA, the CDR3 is TGCGCCAGCAGCCAAGCCCCCCGGGGCTCTGGAAACACCATATATTTT.